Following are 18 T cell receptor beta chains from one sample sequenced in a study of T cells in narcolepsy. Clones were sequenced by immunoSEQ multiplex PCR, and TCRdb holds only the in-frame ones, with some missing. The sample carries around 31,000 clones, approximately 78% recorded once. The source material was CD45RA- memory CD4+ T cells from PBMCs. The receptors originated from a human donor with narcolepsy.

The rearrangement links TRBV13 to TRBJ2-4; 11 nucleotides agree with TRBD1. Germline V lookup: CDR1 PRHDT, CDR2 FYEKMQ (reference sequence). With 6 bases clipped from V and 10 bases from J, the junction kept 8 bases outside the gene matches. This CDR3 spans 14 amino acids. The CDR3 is CASSLGQGVPIQYF. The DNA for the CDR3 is TGTGCCAGCAGTCTGGGACAGGGGGTACCAATTCAGTACTTC.

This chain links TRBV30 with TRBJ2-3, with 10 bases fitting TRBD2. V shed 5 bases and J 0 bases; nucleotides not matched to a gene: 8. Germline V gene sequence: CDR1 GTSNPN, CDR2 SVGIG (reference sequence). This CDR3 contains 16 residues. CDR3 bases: TGTGCCTGGGGAGCCGGACTAGCGGCCAGCACAGATACGCAGTATTTT. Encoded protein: CAWGAGLAASTDTQYF.

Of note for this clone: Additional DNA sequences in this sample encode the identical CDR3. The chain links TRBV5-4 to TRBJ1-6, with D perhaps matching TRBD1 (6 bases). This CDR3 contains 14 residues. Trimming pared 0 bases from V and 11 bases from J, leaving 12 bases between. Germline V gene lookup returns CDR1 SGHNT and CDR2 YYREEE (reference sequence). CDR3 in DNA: TGTGCCAGCAGCTTGGTAGGGGGGGGTCCACCCCTCCACTTT. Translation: CASSLVGGGPPLHF.

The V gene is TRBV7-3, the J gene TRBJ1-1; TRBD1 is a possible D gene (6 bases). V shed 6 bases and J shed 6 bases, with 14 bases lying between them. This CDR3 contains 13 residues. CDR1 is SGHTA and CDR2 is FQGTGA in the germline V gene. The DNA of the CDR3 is TGTGCCAGCAGAAAAAGGGGGGTCCCTGAAGCTTTCTTT. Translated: CASRKRGVPEAFF.

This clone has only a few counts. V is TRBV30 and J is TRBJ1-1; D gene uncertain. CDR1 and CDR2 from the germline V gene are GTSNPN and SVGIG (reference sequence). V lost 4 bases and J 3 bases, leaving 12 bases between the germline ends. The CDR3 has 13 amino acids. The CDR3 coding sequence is TGTGCCTGGACCTTCCAAAGGTACACTGAAGCTTTCTTT. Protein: CAWTFQRYTEAFF.

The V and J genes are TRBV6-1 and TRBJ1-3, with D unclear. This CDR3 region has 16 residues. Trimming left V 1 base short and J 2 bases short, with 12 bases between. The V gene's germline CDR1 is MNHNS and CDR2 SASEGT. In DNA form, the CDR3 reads TGTGCCAGCAGTGAAGTACTGGCCATTGCTGGAAACACCATATATTTT. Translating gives CASSEVLAIAGNTIYF.

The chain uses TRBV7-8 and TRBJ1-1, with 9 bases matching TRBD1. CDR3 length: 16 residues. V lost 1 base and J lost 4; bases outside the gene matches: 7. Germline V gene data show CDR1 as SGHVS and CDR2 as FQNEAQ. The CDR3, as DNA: TGTGCCAGCAGCTTAGTGGGACAGGGAATCCCCACTGAAGCTTTCTTT. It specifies CASSLVGQGIPTEAFF.

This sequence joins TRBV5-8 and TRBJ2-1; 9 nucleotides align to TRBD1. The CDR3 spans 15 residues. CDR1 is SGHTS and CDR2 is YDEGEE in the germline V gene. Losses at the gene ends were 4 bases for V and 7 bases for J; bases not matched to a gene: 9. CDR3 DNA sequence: TGTGCCAGCAGCAGCACCGGGACAGGGCGGAATGAGCAGTTCTTC. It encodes CASSSTGTGRNEQFF.

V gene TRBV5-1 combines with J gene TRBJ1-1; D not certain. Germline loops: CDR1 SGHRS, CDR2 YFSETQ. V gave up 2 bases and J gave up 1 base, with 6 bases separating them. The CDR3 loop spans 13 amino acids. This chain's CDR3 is CASSLDPNTEAFF. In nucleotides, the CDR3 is TGCGCCAGCAGCTTAGACCCGAACACTGAAGCTTTCTTT.

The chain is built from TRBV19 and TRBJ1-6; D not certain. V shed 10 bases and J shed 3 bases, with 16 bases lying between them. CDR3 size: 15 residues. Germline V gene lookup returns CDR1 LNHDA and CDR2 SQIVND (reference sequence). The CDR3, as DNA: TGTGCCACCCGGGAAGATTCTAACTATAATTCACCCCTCCACTTT. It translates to CATREDSNYNSPLHF.

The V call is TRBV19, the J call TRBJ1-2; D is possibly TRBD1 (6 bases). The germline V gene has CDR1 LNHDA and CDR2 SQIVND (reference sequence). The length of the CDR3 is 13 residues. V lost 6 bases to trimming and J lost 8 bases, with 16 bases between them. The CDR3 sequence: CASRDAGGHGYTF. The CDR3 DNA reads TGTGCCAGTAGAGACGCCGGGGGCCACGGCTACACCTTC. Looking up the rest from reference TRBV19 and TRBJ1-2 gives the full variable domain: DGGITQSPKYLFRKEGQNVTLSCEQNLNHDAMYWYRQDPGQGLRLIYYSQIVNDFQKGDIAEGYSVSREKKESFPLTVTSAQKNPTAFYLCASRDAGGHGYTFGSGTRLTVV.

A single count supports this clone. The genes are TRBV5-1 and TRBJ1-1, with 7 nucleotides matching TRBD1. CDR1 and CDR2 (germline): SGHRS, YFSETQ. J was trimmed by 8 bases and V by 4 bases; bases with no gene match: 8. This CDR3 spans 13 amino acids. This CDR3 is CASSQGDREEAFF. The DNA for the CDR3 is TGCGCCAGCAGCCAAGGGGACAGAGAAGAAGCTTTCTTT.

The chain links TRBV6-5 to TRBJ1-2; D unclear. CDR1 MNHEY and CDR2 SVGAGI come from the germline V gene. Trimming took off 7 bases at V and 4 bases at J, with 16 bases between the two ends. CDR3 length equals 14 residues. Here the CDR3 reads CASTPRAAVYGYTF. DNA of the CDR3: TGTGCCAGCACTCCGCGGGCGGCAGTCTATGGCTACACCTTC.

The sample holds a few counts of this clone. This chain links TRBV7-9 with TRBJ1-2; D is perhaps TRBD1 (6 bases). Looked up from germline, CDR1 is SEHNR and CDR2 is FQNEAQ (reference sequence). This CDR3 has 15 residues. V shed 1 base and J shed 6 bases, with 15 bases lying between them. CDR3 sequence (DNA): TGTGCCAGCAGCTTAGGGGCAGGGGCGGTGGATGGCTACACCTTC. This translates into CASSLGAGAVDGYTF.

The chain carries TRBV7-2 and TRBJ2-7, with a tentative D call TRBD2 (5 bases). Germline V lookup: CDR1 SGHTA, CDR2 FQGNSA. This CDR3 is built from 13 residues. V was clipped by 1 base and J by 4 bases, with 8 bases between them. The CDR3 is CASSLVRGYEQYF. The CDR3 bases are TGTGCCAGCAGCTTAGTCCGGGGTTACGAGCAGTACTTC.

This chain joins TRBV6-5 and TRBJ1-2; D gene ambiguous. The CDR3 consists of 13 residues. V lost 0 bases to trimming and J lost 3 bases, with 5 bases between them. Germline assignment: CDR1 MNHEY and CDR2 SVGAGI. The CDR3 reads CASSYSLDYGYTF. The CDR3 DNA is TGTGCCAGCAGTTACTCCCTAGACTATGGCTACACCTTC.

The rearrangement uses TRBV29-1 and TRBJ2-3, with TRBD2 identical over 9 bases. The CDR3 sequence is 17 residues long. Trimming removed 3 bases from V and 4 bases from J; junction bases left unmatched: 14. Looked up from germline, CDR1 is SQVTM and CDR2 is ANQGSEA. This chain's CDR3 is CSVDWGFGGGAADTQYF. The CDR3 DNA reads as TGCAGCGTTGATTGGGGCTTTGGCGGGGGGGCTGCAGATACGCAGTATTTT.

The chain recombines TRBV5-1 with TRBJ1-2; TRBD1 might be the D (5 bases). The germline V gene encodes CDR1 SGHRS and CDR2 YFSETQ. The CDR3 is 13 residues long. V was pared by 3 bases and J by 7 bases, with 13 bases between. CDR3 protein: CASSSPQGFGYTF. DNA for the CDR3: TGCGCCAGCAGCTCCCCCCAGGGTTTTGGCTACACCTTC.